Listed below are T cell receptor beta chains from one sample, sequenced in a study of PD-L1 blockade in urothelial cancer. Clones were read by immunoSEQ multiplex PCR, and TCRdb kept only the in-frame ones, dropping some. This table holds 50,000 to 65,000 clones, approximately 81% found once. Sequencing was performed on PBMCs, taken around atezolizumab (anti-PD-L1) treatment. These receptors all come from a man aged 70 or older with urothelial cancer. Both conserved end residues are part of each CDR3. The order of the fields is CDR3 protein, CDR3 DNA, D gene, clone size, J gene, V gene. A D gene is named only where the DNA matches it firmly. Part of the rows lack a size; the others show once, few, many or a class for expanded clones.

CDR3: CASSTLGQGLQPQHF
DNA: TGTGCCAGTAGCACCCTGGGACAGGGGCTGCAGCCCCAGCATTTT
D: TRBD1
size: NA
J: TRBJ1-5
V: TRBV19

CDR3: CASNPQGASGNTIYF
DNA: TGTGCCAGCAACCCACAGGGTGCCTCTGGAAACACCATATATTTT
D: NA
size: few
J: TRBJ1-3
V: TRBV7-9

CDR3: CASSSSRGAGKYQETQYF
DNA: TGCGCCAGCAGTTCCTCCCGGGGGGCAGGGAAGTACCAAGAGACCCAGTACTTC
D: NA
size: NA
J: TRBJ2-5
V: TRBV5-1

CDR3: CASSGPRLAGGETQYF
DNA: TGTGCCAGCAGTGGCCCCCGACTAGCGGGAGGGGAGACCCAGTACTTC
D: TRBD2
size: NA
J: TRBJ2-5
V: TRBV2

CDR3: CASSLAYNQGNTF
DNA: TGTGCCAGCAGCCTAGCCTATAATCAGGGTAATACCTTC
D: NA
size: NA
J: TRBJ1-2
V: TRBV7-2

CDR3: CASSFQGQGVDTQYF
DNA: TGTGCCAGCAGCTTCCAAGGACAGGGGGTAGATACGCAGTATTTT
D: TRBD1
size: NA
J: TRBJ2-3
V: TRBV5-5

CDR3: CASSYRRIGNQPQHF
DNA: TGTGCCAGCAGTTACAGACGGATCGGAAATCAGCCCCAGCATTTT
D: NA
size: NA
J: TRBJ1-5
V: TRBV2

CDR3: CASPRDGVSGNTIYF
DNA: TGTGCCAGCCCCCGGGATGGTGTCTCTGGAAACACCATATATTTT
D: NA
size: NA
J: TRBJ1-3
V: TRBV6-1

CDR3: CASSTRAGGPDTQYF
DNA: TGTGCCAGCAGCACCCGGGCGGGTGGGCCAGATACGCAGTATTTT
D: NA
size: NA
J: TRBJ2-3
V: TRBV7-2

CDR3: CASSPEDRAEQYF
DNA: TGTGCCAGCAGCCCCGAGGACAGGGCCGAGCAGTACTTC
D: TRBD1
size: few
J: TRBJ2-7
V: TRBV2

CDR3: CASSLGRENEQFF
DNA: TGTGCCAGCAGCTTAGGCCGAGAGAATGAGCAGTTCTTC
D: NA
size: few
J: TRBJ2-1
V: TRBV7-9

CDR3: CASSVFSGRASNEQFF
DNA: TGCGCCAGCAGCGTTTTTAGCGGGAGGGCCTCGAATGAGCAGTTCTTC
D: TRBD2
size: NA
J: TRBJ2-1
V: TRBV5-1

CDR3: CASSRPGSRNTIYF
DNA: TGTGCCAGCAGTAGGCCGGGGTCTAGAAACACCATATATTTT
D: NA
size: NA
J: TRBJ1-3
V: TRBV9

CDR3: CAWRDRAHQPQHF
DNA: TGTGCCTGGAGGGACAGGGCCCATCAGCCCCAGCATTTT
D: TRBD1
size: NA
J: TRBJ1-5
V: TRBV30

CDR3: CASKAGDNNEQFF
DNA: TGTGCCAGTAAGGCGGGAGACAACAATGAGCAGTTCTTC
D: TRBD2
size: NA
J: TRBJ2-1
V: TRBV19

CDR3: CASSTGTGDQPQHF
DNA: TGTGCCAGCAGCACCGGGACAGGGGATCAGCCCCAGCATTTT
D: TRBD1
size: NA
J: TRBJ1-5
V: TRBV5-4

CDR3: CASSLYSTSGRVGIQYF
DNA: TGTGCCAGCAGCCTATACTCGACTAGCGGGAGGGTGGGCATTCAGTACTTC
D: TRBD2
size: NA
J: TRBJ2-4
V: TRBV5-4

CDR3: CASSWTSGTHEQYF
DNA: TGTGCCAGCAGTTGGACTAGCGGGACCCACGAGCAGTACTTC
D: TRBD2
size: NA
J: TRBJ2-7
V: TRBV6-6

CDR3: CASSPTGDFSGNTIYF
DNA: TGTGCCAGCAGCCCCACAGGGGATTTTTCTGGAAACACCATATATTTT
D: TRBD1
size: NA
J: TRBJ1-3
V: TRBV7-6

CDR3: CASSYAFSGNEQFF
DNA: TGTGCCAGCAGTTACGCGTTTTCGGGGAATGAGCAGTTCTTC
D: NA
size: NA
J: TRBJ2-1
V: TRBV6-6

CDR3: CSVGQEDYEQYF
DNA: TGCAGCGTCGGACAGGAGGATTACGAGCAGTACTTC
D: TRBD1
size: NA
J: TRBJ2-7
V: TRBV29-1

CDR3: CASSLVPGINEKLFF
DNA: TGTGCCAGCAGCTTAGTGCCGGGGATAAATGAAAAACTGTTTTTT
D: NA
size: NA
J: TRBJ1-4
V: TRBV7-9

CDR3: CASSPQGESETQYF
DNA: TGTGCCAGCAGCCCACAGGGGGAAAGCGAGACCCAGTACTTC
D: TRBD1
size: NA
J: TRBJ2-5
V: TRBV5-4

CDR3: CASISREGGTYNEQFF
DNA: TGTGCCAGCATATCCAGGGAGGGGGGAACCTACAATGAGCAGTTCTTC
D: NA
size: NA
J: TRBJ2-1
V: TRBV7-9

CDR3: CASSARTSGGETQYF
DNA: TGTGCCAGCAGCGCCCGGACTAGCGGCGGGGAGACCCAGTACTTC
D: TRBD2
size: few
J: TRBJ2-5
V: TRBV13